These T cell receptor beta chains were read from a single sample in a study of blood T cell repertoires in COVID-19. Clones were sequenced by immunoSEQ multiplex PCR, and TCRdb holds only the in-frame ones, with some missing. The top ten hold about 5% of the sample, which has around 270,000 clones, approximately 90% seen once. The sample consisted of peripheral blood. Receptors were obtained from a man aged 40-50 years with acute or convalescent COVID-19. Both conserved end residues are part of each CDR3. A D gene is named only where the DNA matches it firmly. A row's size may be missing; if present it is once, few, many or a size class.

j_gene | abundance | d_gene | v_gene | CDR3aa | CDR3nt
TRBJ1-2 | . | TRBD1 | TRBV2 | CASSELRPRGYGYTF | TGTGCCAGCAGTGAATTGAGGCCCAGGGGGTATGGCTACACCTTC
TRBJ2-5 | . | TRBD2 | TRBV5-6 | CASSLVSGGETQYF | TGTGCCAGCAGCTTGGTGAGCGGGGGAGAGACCCAGTACTTC
TRBJ2-4 | . | . | TRBV5-6 | CASSRIAGDLLNDIQYF | TGTGCCAGCAGCAGAATTGCAGGGGACCTCCTAAATGACATTCAGTACTTC
TRBJ1-5 | . | . | TRBV3-1/TRBV3-2 | CASSSRTGGGWPQHF | TGTGCCAGCAGCTCCCGGACGGGGGGCGGGTGGCCCCAGCATTTT
TRBJ1-1 | . | . | TRBV6-5 | CASSYSFGTEAFF | TGTGCCAGCAGTTACTCGTTCGGCACTGAAGCTTTCTTT
TRBJ2-7 | . | . | TRBV4-1 | CASSQAIRSSYEQYF | TGCGCCAGCAGCCAAGCTATACGTAGCTCCTACGAGCAGTACTTC
TRBJ2-1 | . | TRBD2 | TRBV7-3 | CASSSGLADNEQFF | TGTGCCAGCAGCTCGGGACTAGCTGACAATGAGCAGTTCTTC
TRBJ1-1 | . | . | TRBV2 | CASGGGIYTEAFF | TGTGCCAGCGGGGGGGGAATATACACTGAAGCTTTCTTT
TRBJ2-5 | . | TRBD2 | TRBV5-1 | CASSSTSGGIETQYF | TGCGCCAGCAGCTCGACTAGCGGGGGGATAGAGACCCAGTACTTC
TRBJ1-1 | . | TRBD1 | TRBV11-2 | CASSLETGGWTEAFF | TGTGCCAGCAGCTTAGAGACAGGGGGTTGGACTGAAGCTTTCTTT
TRBJ2-1 | . | TRBD2 | TRBV4-1 | CASSPGTSGGLYNEQFF | TGCGCCAGCAGCCCCGGGACTAGCGGGGGGCTTTACAATGAGCAGTTCTTC
TRBJ1-1 | . | . | TRBV2 | CASSELGTRNTEAFF | TGTGCCAGCAGTGAATTAGGGACACGGAACACTGAAGCTTTCTTT
TRBJ1-2 | . | . | TRBV12-5 | CASGLVQTPTAGYTF | TGTGCTAGTGGTTTGGTACAAACTCCTACAGCCGGCTACACCTTC
TRBJ1-2 | . | . | TRBV11-2 | CASSPGEWGYTF | TGTGCCAGCAGCCCAGGGGAATGGGGCTACACCTTC
TRBJ1-1 | . | . | TRBV12-5 | CASGPTASPDTEAFF | TGTGCTAGTGGTCCGACAGCGTCTCCCGACACTGAAGCTTTCTTT
TRBJ1-2 | . | . | TRBV12-5 | CASGLPSVAGYTF | TGTGCTAGTGGTTTGCCGTCCGTTGCGGGCTACACCTTC
TRBJ1-1 | . | TRBD1 | TRBV5-5 | CARGGTANTEAFF | TGTGCCAGAGGGGGGACAGCGAACACTGAAGCTTTCTTT
TRBJ2-3 | . | TRBD1 | TRBV12-5 | CASGPRDRVDTQYF | TGTGCTAGTGGTCCACGGGACAGGGTAGATACGCAGTATTTT
TRBJ2-1 | . | . | TRBV6-5 | CASSYGLSYNEQFF | TGTGCCAGCAGTTACGGCCTCTCCTACAATGAGCAGTTCTTC
TRBJ1-2 | . | . | TRBV14 | CASSQEGITGGTF | TGTGCCAGCAGCCAAGAGGGGATTACGGGGGGGACCTTC
TRBJ1-1 | . | TRBD1 | TRBV6-2/TRBV6-3 | CASSYDRGSTEAFF | TGTGCCAGCAGTTACGACAGGGGGTCGACTGAAGCTTTCTTT
TRBJ1-6 | once | TRBD1 | TRBV2 | CASSTPGQGALKPLHF | TGTGCCAGCAGTACTCCGGGACAGGGGGCTTTGAAGCCCCTCCACTTT
TRBJ2-2 | . | TRBD1 | TRBV11-3 | CASSPRAGTGGSTGELFF | TGTGCCAGCAGCCCGAGAGCCGGGACAGGGGGCAGCACCGGGGAGCTGTTTTTT
TRBJ2-3 | . | . | TRBV7-9 | CASSFGRGGTDTQYF | TGTGCCAGCAGCTTTGGTCGGGGAGGCACAGATACGCAGTATTTT
TRBJ1-2 | few | TRBD1 | TRBV29-1 | CSVRKPGQGNGYTF | TGCAGCGTGCGAAAACCGGGACAGGGGAATGGCTACACCTTC
TRBJ1-3 | . | . | TRBV5-1 | CASSLILGGTGNTIYF | TGCGCCAGCAGCTTAATCCTAGGGGGTACTGGAAACACCATATATTTT